The entry below describes one T cell receptor (beta chain). Antigen specificity is unknown. The genes and germline here are from mouse. Sequencing ends 1 residue short of the CDR3 end; the germline J gene provides the rest. The time point here: mouse harvest day 14 after allogeneic transplant. Mouse grafts combined 10^7 T-cell-depleted bone marrow cells with 10^6 splenic CD5+ T cells. Mice had MHC-mismatched B6 into BALB/c GVHD, sampled day 7 or 14. Clones were sequenced by immunoSEQ multiplex PCR, and TCRdb holds only the in-frame ones, with some missing. The profile shows several thousand clones, roughly 53% of them singletons. The data stem from a study of tissue T cells after allogeneic stem cell transplantation. This CDR3 is 12 amino acids long. Trimming shortened V by 3 bases and J by 2 bases, and 1 base separated the two germline ends. From germline, CDR1 is SGHND and CDR2 FRSKSL. Whole-study results and caveats: Only a limited share of tissue TCRs appeared in blood or spleen.

This clonotype originated in a female BALB/c mouse given C57BL/6 T cells with graft-versus-host disease after an allogeneic hematopoietic cell transplant. The chain combines TRBV15 with TRBJ2-2; D remains unclear. Sequenced sample: gut tissue. Incomplete CDR3 DNA: TGTGCCAGCAGTTTCAACACCGGGCAGCTCTAC. It translates to CASSFNTGQLY. The entire CDR3 is CASSFNTGQLYF.